The source of this T cell receptor (beta chain) is a study of cytomegalovirus exposure and HLA in healthy donors. At the level of the study: T cells numbering about 180 million yielded 117 million unique TCR beta sequences in an earlier analysis.

Points from the study as a whole: V- and J-gene trimming in TCR beta was tied to a missense DCLRE1C variant by an analysis performed later. From TCR beta sequences, most subjects' HLA-A and HLA-B alleles were reportedly predicted accurately. Some highly shared sequence variants likely arose as a pipeline artifact.

It was with 60 Vbeta and 13 Jbeta primers that the PCR ran. Profiling relied on immunoSEQ multiplex PCR, and the TCRdb table lists in-frame clones only, not all of them. The sample lists 150,000 to 200,000 clones; around 84% were seen once. Germline V gene data show CDR1 as MNHNS and CDR2 as SASEGT. The CDR3 runs 14 residues. Trimming left V 6 bases short and J 2 bases short, with 10 bases between. To note about this clone: Its specificity is not known.

The clonotype was recovered from a man between 18 and 29 years old in good health and CMV-seronegative. The chain combines TRBV6-1 with TRBJ2-2, with D uncertain. The specimen was PBMCs. The CDR3 spells CASSLETNTGELFF. In DNA form, the CDR3 reads TGTGCCAGCAGCCTGGAGACCAACACCGGGGAGCTGTTTTTT.